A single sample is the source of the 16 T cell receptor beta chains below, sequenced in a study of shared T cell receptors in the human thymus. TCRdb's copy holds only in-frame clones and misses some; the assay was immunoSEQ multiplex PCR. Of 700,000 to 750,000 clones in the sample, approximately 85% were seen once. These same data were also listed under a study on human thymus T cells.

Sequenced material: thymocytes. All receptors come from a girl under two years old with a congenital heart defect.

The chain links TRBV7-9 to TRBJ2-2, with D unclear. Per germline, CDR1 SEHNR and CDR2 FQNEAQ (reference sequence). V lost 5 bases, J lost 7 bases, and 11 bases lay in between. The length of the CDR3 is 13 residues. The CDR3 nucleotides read TGTGCCAGCAGCCCCCGGTTTCACGGGGAGCTGTTTTTT. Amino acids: CASSPRFHGELFF.

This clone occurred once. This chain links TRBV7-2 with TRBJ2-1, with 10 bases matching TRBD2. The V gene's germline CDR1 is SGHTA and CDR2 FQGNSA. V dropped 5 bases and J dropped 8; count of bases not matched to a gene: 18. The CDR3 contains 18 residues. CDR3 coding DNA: TGTGCCAGCAGCCGGACGAATTCGACCAGCGGGGGGGCCGATGAGCAGTTCTTC. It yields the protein CASSRTNSTSGGADEQFF.

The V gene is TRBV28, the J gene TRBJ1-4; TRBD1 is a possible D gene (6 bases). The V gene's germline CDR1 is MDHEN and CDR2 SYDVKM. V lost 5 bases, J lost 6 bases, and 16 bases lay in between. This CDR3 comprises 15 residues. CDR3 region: CASSPRQDADEKLFF. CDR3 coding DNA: TGTGCCAGCAGTCCAAGACAGGACGCAGATGAAAAACTGTTTTTT.

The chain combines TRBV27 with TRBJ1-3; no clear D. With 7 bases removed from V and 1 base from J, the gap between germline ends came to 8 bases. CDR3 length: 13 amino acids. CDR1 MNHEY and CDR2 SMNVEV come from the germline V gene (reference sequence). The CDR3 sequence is CASMSESGNTIYF. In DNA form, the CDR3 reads TGTGCCAGCATGAGCGAATCTGGAAACACCATATATTTT.

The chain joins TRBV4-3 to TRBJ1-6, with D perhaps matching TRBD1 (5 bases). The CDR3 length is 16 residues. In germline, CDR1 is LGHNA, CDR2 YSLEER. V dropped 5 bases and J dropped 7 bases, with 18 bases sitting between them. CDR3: CASSYQTVAGNSPLHF. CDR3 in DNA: TGCGCCAGCAGCTACCAGACAGTGGCCGGCAATTCACCCCTCCACTTT.

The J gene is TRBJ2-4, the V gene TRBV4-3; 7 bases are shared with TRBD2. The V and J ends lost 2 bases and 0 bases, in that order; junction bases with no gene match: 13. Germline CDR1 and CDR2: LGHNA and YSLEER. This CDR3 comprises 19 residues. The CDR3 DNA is TGCGCCAGCAGCCAATTAGGCTGGGGGGGGACCATAGCCAAAAACATTCAGTACTTC. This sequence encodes CASSQLGWGGTIAKNIQYF.

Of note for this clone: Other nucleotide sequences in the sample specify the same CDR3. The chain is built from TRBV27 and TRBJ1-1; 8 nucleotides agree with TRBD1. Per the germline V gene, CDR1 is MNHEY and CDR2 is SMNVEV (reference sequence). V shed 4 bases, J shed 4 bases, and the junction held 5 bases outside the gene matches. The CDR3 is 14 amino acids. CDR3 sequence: CASSSQGAGTEAFF. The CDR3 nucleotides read TGTGCCAGCAGTTCCCAGGGGGCGGGCACTGAAGCTTTCTTT.

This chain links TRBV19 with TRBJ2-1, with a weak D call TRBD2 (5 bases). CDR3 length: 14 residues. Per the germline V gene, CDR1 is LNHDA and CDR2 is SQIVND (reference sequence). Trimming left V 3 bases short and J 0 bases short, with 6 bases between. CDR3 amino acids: CASSIGISYNEQFF. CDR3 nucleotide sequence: TGTGCCAGTAGTATCGGGATCTCCTACAATGAGCAGTTCTTC.

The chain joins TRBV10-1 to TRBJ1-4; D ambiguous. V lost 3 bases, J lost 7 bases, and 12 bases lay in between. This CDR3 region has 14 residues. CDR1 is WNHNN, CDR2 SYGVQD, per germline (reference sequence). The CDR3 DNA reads TGCGCCAGCAGTGATAAGCAAGGGAGTGAAAAACTGTTTTTT. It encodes CASSDKQGSEKLFF.

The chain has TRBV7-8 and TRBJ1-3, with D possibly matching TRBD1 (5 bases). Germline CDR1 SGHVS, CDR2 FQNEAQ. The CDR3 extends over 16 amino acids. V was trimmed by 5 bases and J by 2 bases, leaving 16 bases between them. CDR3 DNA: TGTGCCAGCAGCGAGAACGAGACCAGGGCTGGAAACACCATATATTTT. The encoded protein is CASSENETRAGNTIYF.

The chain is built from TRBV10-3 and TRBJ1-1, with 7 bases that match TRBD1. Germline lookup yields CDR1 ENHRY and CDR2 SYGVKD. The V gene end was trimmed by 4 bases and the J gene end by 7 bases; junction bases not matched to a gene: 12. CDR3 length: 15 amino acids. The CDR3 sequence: CAISGSGTAIFEAFF. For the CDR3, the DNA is TGTGCCATCAGTGGGTCGGGGACAGCGATCTTTGAAGCTTTCTTT.

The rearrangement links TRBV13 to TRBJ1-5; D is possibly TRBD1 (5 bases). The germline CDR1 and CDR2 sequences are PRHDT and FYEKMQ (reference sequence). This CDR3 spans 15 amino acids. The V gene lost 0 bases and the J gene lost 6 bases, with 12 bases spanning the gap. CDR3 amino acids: CASSLGAGGGQPQHF. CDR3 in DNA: TGTGCCAGCAGCTTAGGAGCCGGGGGAGGTCAGCCCCAGCATTTT.

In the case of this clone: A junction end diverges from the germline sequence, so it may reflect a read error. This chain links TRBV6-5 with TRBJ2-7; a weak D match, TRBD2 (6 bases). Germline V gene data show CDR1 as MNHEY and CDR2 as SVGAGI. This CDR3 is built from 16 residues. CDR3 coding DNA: TGTGCCAGCAGTTGCGAAGGGACTGCCTCATCCTCCGAGCAGTACTTC. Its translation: CASSCEGTASSSEQYF.

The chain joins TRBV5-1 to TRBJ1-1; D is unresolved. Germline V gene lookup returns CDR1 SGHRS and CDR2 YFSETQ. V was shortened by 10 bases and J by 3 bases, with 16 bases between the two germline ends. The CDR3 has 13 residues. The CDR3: CAGRRASDTEAFF. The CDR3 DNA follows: TGCGCCGGGCGGAGGGCATCTGACACTGAAGCTTTCTTT.

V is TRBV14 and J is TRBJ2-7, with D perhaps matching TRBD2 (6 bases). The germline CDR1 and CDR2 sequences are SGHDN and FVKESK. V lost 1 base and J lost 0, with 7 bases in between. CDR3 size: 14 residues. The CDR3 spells CASSQVGGSYEQYF. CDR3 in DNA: TGTGCCAGCAGCCAAGTGGGGGGCTCCTACGAGCAGTACTTC.

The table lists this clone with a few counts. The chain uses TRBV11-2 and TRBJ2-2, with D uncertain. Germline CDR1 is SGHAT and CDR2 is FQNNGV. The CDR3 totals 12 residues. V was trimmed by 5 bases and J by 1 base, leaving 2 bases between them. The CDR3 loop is CASSRNTGELFF. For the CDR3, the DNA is TGTGCCAGCAGCCGGAACACCGGGGAGCTGTTTTTT.